Here is one T cell receptor beta chain with its context. Its antigen is currently unknown. V lost 3 bases, J lost 6 bases, and 12 bases lay in between. This CDR3 spans 14 amino acids. Per the germline V gene, CDR1 is SGHAT and CDR2 is FQNNGV. The data belong to a study of CD8 T cells in ankylosing spondylitis. Quantitative molecular-barcoded 5'-RACE generated the TCR beta libraries. TCRdb redid the calling of the 5' RACE reads with MiXCR, one entry per CDR3 protein. The table records around 390,000 distinct CDR3 sequences, around 22% of them present only once. Findings and limits, study-wide: Reportedly, matched ankylosing spondylitis synovial fluid was significantly enriched for disease-linked clones. Some motif variants were previously reported in reactive arthritis synovial fluid and blood. Seemingly characteristic of ankylosing spondylitis blood was a TCR beta motif consisting of roughly 8 highly homologous variants. Those disease-linked clones were CD8+; they were also relatively rare in peripheral blood.

Sequencing was done on a sample of blood, either unsorted or a sorted T cell fraction (not recorded which). The rearrangement links TRBV11-2 to TRBJ2-1; possible D gene TRBD1, 5 bases. The clonotype comes from a male donor with ankylosing spondylitis. The CDR3 protein is CASSFNRLLNEQFF. DNA for the CDR3: TGTGCCAGCAGCTTTAACAGGCTCCTCAATGAGCAGTTCTTC.